The rows below give T cell receptor beta chains drawn from one sample of a study of neurological immune-mediated disorders. TCRdb fed the 5' RACE reads into MiXCR, producing one record per CDR3 protein. The sample has more than 75,000 distinct CDR3 sequences, around 3.5% seen once; the top ten hold around 3.1%. Input material: PBMCs. These receptors all stem from a woman in her forties or fifties with multiple sclerosis. Each CDR3 is given with its conserved first and last residue. The order of the fields is J gene, D gene, clone size, V gene, CDR3 protein, CDR3 DNA. D genes are given only for firm matches. Rows may omit the clone size; those that give it use once, few, many or a size class.

TRBJ1-1,.,many,TRBV12-3/TRBV12-4,CASRLTEAFF,TGTGCCAGCAGGCTCACTGAAGCTTTCTTT
TRBJ2-7,.,many,TRBV9,CASSEGLDYEQYF,TGTGCCAGCAGCGAGGGACTGGACTACGAGCAGTACTTC
TRBJ1-6,.,many,TRBV5-1,CASSSSRNVNSPLHF,TGCGCCAGCAGCTCCTCCCGGAATGTGAATTCACCCCTCCACTTT
TRBJ2-2,.,many,TRBV9,CASSVGPLTGELFF,TGTGCCAGCAGCGTAGGGCCCCTCACCGGGGAGCTGTTTTTT
TRBJ1-1,.,many,TRBV20-1,CSASSPLGVGAFF,TGCAGTGCTAGTTCGCCACTGGGGGTAGGAGCTTTCTTT
TRBJ2-1,TRBD2,many,TRBV7-9,CASSLAGAGAYNEQFF,TGTGCCAGCAGCTTAGCGGGAGCGGGGGCGTACAATGAGCAGTTCTTC
TRBJ1-2,TRBD1,many,TRBV6-5,CASSWDSNYGYTF,TGTGCCAGCAGTTGGGACAGTAACTATGGCTACACCTTC
TRBJ2-1,TRBD2,many,TRBV20-1,CSANEIAGGPNEQFF,TGCAGTGCTAATGAGATAGCGGGGGGACCCAATGAGCAGTTCTTC
TRBJ2-7,.,many,TRBV20-1,CSAVIAGTTPYLASYEQYF,TGCAGTGCTGTCATCGCCGGGACGACTCCTTACTTAGCTTCCTACGAGCAGTACTTC
TRBJ1-2,.,many,TRBV27,CASSLSQNSNYGYTF,TGTGCCAGCAGTTTATCGCAAAACTCTAACTATGGCTACACCTTC
TRBJ2-5,.,many,TRBV20-1,CSARDITGTQYF,TGCAGTGCTAGAGATATAACGGGGACCCAGTACTTC
TRBJ2-3,.,many,TRBV10-3,CATKGGPTDTQYF,TGTGCCACTAAGGGGGGGCCGACAGATACGCAGTATTTT
TRBJ2-1,TRBD2,many,TRBV20-1,CSARPPGRGARNEQFF,TGCAGTGCTAGACCTCCCGGGCGGGGGGCCCGCAATGAGCAGTTCTTC
TRBJ1-1,.,.,TRBV19,CASGQLNTEAFF,TGTGCCAGTGGACAGCTGAACACTGAAGCTTTCTTT
TRBJ2-7,.,many,TRBV27,CASSLSRSDEQYF,TGTGCCAGCAGTTTATCGAGAAGCGACGAGCAGTACTTC
TRBJ1-2,.,many,TRBV20-1,CSAHDPATYGYTF,TGCAGTGCTCATGACCCAGCCACCTATGGCTACACCTTC
TRBJ2-2,TRBD2,many,TRBV5-1,CASSLAPRGASGELFF,TGCGCCAGCAGCTTGGCCCCGCGGGGGGCCTCAGGGGAGCTGTTTTTT
TRBJ1-2,.,many,TRBV12-3/TRBV12-4,CASSDKSNYGYTF,TGTGCCAGCAGCGACAAGTCTAACTATGGCTACACCTTC
TRBJ2-6,TRBD1,.,TRBV10-3,CAISESQGQGATGANVLTF,TGTGCCATCAGTGAGTCCCAAGGACAGGGGGCGACTGGGGCCAACGTCCTGACTTTC
TRBJ2-1,.,many,TRBV20-1,CSARGRDSYNEQFF,TGCAGTGCTAGAGGCAGGGACTCCTACAATGAGCAGTTCTTC
TRBJ2-3,.,many,TRBV5-5,CASSSRGGGATDTQYF,TGTGCCAGCAGCTCCCGGGGCGGCGGGGCCACAGATACGCAGTATTTT
TRBJ2-5,TRBD2,few,TRBV7-2,CASSLGVAGGLETQYF,TGTGCCAGCAGCTTAGGGGTAGCGGGGGGGCTTGAGACCCAGTACTTC